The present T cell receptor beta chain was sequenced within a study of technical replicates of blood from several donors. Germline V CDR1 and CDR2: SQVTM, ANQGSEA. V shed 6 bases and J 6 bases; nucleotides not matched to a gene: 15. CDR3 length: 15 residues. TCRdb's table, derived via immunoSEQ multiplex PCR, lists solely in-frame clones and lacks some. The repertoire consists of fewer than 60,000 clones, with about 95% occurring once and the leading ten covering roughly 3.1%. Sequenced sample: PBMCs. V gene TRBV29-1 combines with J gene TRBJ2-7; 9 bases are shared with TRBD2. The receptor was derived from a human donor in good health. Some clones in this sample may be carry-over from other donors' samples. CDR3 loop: CSVYGGGGREVEQYF. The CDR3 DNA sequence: TGCAGCGTCTATGGCGGGGGGGGTAGGGAGGTCGAGCAGTACTTC.